The 21 T cell receptor beta chains presented below share a single source sample, sequenced in a study of beta chain features in type 1 diabetes (dated by TCRdb to the late 2010s). The library relied on the immunoSEQ multiplex PCR assay. The High Capacity cDNA Reverse Transcription Kit was used to reverse transcribe all of the isolated RNA, meaning that expressed TCRB transcripts were what got sequenced. TCRdb's version of the immuneACCESS table is confined to in-frame rearrangements and falls short of the full clone set. An unresolved V gene accounts for under half of the shortfall where checked; the remainder is of unknown origin. The sample table contains 600,000 or so clones; only one count was recorded for over 11% of them. 0.035% to 0.04% of the sample is in the top ten clones. Here is what the overall study found, with its caveats: A moderate but significant shortening of TCRB CDR3 length was observed in type 1 diabetes patients in all four CD4+ subsets.

Their target antigens are unknown. Sequencing was carried out using naive CD4+ T cells from blood. Per the publication, the cell subset or site label means: true naive CD4+ T cells. All receptors come from a man between 18 and 29 years old with type 1 diabetes.

V is TRBV27 and J is TRBJ2-4, with TRBD1 identical over 7 bases. CDR1 MNHEY and CDR2 SMNVEV come from the germline V gene (reference sequence). The CDR3 loop spans 14 amino acids. With V trimmed by 6 bases and J by 5 bases, 7 bases remained unmatched. In DNA form, the CDR3 reads TGTGCCAGCAGAGCTGGGACAGTAGAAAACATTCAGTACTTC. It codes for CASRAGTVENIQYF.

The chain combines TRBV30 with TRBJ2-1; D is unresolved. V was pared by 3 bases and J by 1 base, with 10 bases between. This CDR3 has 14 residues. The germline CDR1 and CDR2 sequences are GTSNPN and SVGIG (reference sequence). CDR3 in DNA: TGTGCCTGGAGGGTGGGGATGTCCTACAATGAGCAGTTCTTC. This sequence encodes CAWRVGMSYNEQFF.

This clone came up a few times. The rearrangement links TRBV6-6 to TRBJ2-7; possibly TRBD1 or TRBD2 for D (5 bases each). With 2 bases removed from V and 9 bases from J, the gap between germline ends came to 17 bases. The germline gives CDR1 MNHNY, CDR2 SVGAGI (reference sequence). The CDR3 length is 14 residues. This CDR3 reads CASSYGTPNPGQYF. DNA of the CDR3: TGTGCCAGCAGTTACGGGACCCCCAACCCGGGGCAGTACTTC.

This clone was observed a few times. The chain has TRBV29-1 and TRBJ2-5; maybe TRBD1 (6 bases). The CDR3 length is 13 residues. V was clipped by 7 bases and J by 5 bases, with 17 bases between them. The germline CDR1 and CDR2 sequences are SQVTM and ANQGSEA. CDR3 region: CSGLLGARETQYF. Written as DNA, the CDR3 is TGCAGCGGCCTCCTGGGGGCCCGGGAGACCCAGTACTTC.

This clone was observed a handful of times. This rearrangement joins TRBV6-5 to TRBJ2-1; 8 bases are shared with TRBD2. Trimming at V came to 2 bases and at J to 7 bases, leaving 4 bases not matched to a gene. Germline V CDR1 and CDR2: MNHEY, SVGAGI. This CDR3 region has 14 residues. CDR3 in DNA: TGTGCCAGCAGTTACAGCCCTAGCGGGAATGAGCAGTTCTTC. It codes for CASSYSPSGNEQFF.

The rearrangement links TRBV5-6 to TRBJ2-1; 7 nucleotides match TRBD2. CDR1 and CDR2 (germline): SGHDT, YYEEEE. The CDR3 totals 16 residues. V lost 3 bases to trimming and J lost 1 base; unmatched junction nucleotides: 7. The CDR3 coding sequence is TGTGCCAGCAGCTCCTTAGCGGGCATATCCTACAATGAGCAGTTCTTC. This encodes CASSSLAGISYNEQFF.

This clone appeared a few times. The V gene is TRBV9, the J gene TRBJ2-1, with 15 positions matching TRBD2. Trimming removed 2 bases from V and 8 bases from J; junction bases left unmatched: 8. Germline assignment: CDR1 SGDLS and CDR2 YYNGEE. The CDR3 covers 17 residues. CDR3: CASSVGTSGRMGYEQFF. In nucleotides, the CDR3 is TGTGCCAGCAGCGTCGGGACTAGCGGGAGGATGGGATATGAGCAGTTCTTC.

This clone was observed a few times. The rearrangement joins TRBV9 to TRBJ2-3; D remains unclear. Germline CDR1 is SGDLS and CDR2 is YYNGEE. CDR3 length equals 15 residues. V shed 3 bases and J shed 3 bases, with 14 bases lying between them. This CDR3 is CASSAATPGTDTQYF. The CDR3 nucleotides are TGTGCCAGCAGCGCAGCAACTCCTGGGACAGATACGCAGTATTTT.

This clone was picked up a small number of times. This rearrangement joins TRBV4-1 to TRBJ2-5; TRBD1 agrees at 7 bases. With V trimmed by 1 base and J by 3 bases, 8 bases remained unmatched. CDR1 is MGHRA, CDR2 YSYEKL, per germline. CDR3 length: 16 residues. As DNA, the CDR3 is TGCGCCAGCAGCCAAGCAGGCAGGGGGTATAAAGAGACCCAGTACTTC. Translating it yields CASSQAGRGYKETQYF.

This clone was counted a few times. The V and J genes are TRBV29-1 and TRBJ1-2; D possibly corresponds to TRBD1 (5 bases). The CDR3 is 12 amino acids. V shed 3 bases and J shed 3 bases, with 8 bases lying between them. The germline CDR1 and CDR2 sequences are SQVTM and ANQGSEA. CDR3 DNA: TGCAGCGTTGATCACAGGCACTATGGCTACACCTTC. Its protein is CSVDHRHYGYTF.

The chain has TRBV2 and TRBJ1-5; D might be TRBD1 (6 bases). The V end lost 4 bases, the J end lost 4 bases, and 11 bases lay between the germline ends. This CDR3 comprises 14 residues. From germline, CDR1 is SNHLY and CDR2 FYNNEI. Written as DNA, the CDR3 is TGTGCCAGCAGTGCGGGACACCTTAATCAGCCCCAGCATTTT. The encoded protein is CASSAGHLNQPQHF.

This clone has more than one count but fewer than ten. This sequence joins TRBV11-3 and TRBJ2-1; a possible D gene is TRBD1 (5 bases). V was pared by 5 bases and J by 8 bases, with 19 bases between. This CDR3 is 15 amino acids long. From germline, CDR1 is SGHNT and CDR2 YENEEA. CDR3: CASSQATKTGHEQFF. In DNA, the CDR3 is TGTGCCAGCAGCCAGGCCACTAAAACAGGCCATGAGCAGTTCTTC.

The gene calls are TRBV4-1 and TRBJ2-7; D is perhaps TRBD1 (6 bases). Germline V CDR1 and CDR2: MGHRA, YSYEKL. The CDR3 consists of 14 residues. The ends were cut back, 1 base at V and 3 bases at J, with 10 bases in the middle. As DNA, the CDR3 is TGCGCCAGCAGCCAAGTTCAGGGGATCTACGAGCAGTACTTC. As protein: CASSQVQGIYEQYF.

The chain employs TRBV7-9 and TRBJ2-1; D gene ambiguous. The CDR3 contains 12 residues. With 2 bases removed from V and 8 bases from J, the gap between germline ends came to 7 bases. From germline, CDR1 is SEHNR and CDR2 FQNEAQ (reference sequence). The CDR3 sequence: CASSLQDDEQFF. The DNA for the CDR3 is TGTGCCAGCAGCTTACAGGATGATGAGCAGTTCTTC.

This clone has just a few counts. The gene calls are TRBV6-5 and TRBJ2-2; D remains unclear. Per germline, CDR1 MNHEY and CDR2 SVGAGI. The V end was cut by 7 bases, the J end by 4 bases, with 7 bases between. This CDR3 is built from 12 residues. CDR3 protein: CASTLGTGELFF. CDR3 DNA: TGTGCCAGCACACTCGGCACCGGGGAGCTGTTTTTT.

This clone came up a few times. This chain links TRBV27 with TRBJ1-5; tentative D call: TRBD1 (6 bases). The V end lost 6 bases, the J end lost 5 bases, and 11 bases lay between the germline ends. This CDR3 spans 13 amino acids. Looked up from germline, CDR1 is MNHEY and CDR2 is SMNVEV (reference sequence). The CDR3 bases are TGTGCCAGCAGAACAGGGAGAGATCAGCCCCAGCATTTT. Translation gives CASRTGRDQPQHF.

The table lists this clone with a few counts. This rearrangement joins TRBV30 to TRBJ2-5; D is unclear. V shed 5 bases and J shed 5 bases, with 12 bases lying between them. The CDR3 totals 12 residues. Germline V gene sequence: CDR1 GTSNPN, CDR2 SVGIG (reference sequence). CDR3 sequence reads: CAWSLALETQYF. The CDR3 DNA is TGTGCCTGGTCCTTGGCCCTGGAGACCCAGTACTTC.

This clone has a handful of counts. The V gene is TRBV30, the J gene TRBJ1-5; unclear D gene. CDR1 GTSNPN and CDR2 SVGIG come from the germline V gene (reference sequence). This CDR3 has 13 amino acids. Deletions cut 2 bases from V and 3 bases from J, with 8 bases between. DNA for the CDR3: TGTGCCTGGAGTCAAAGGGACAATCAGCCCCAGCATTTT. It specifies CAWSQRDNQPQHF. Filled out from reference TRBV30 and TRBJ1-5, the complete variable domain reads SQTIHQWPATLVQPVGSPLSLECTVEGTSNPNLYWYRQAAGRGLQLLFYSVGIGQISSEVPQNLSASRPQDRQFILSSKKLLLSDSGFYLCAWSQRDNQPQHFGDGTRLSIL.

There are a few counts of this clone. This sequence joins TRBV5-1 and TRBJ2-3, with D possibly being TRBD1 (5 bases). The CDR3 runs 14 residues. Germline CDR1 and CDR2: SGHRS and YFSETQ. The V gene lost 3 bases and the J gene lost 4 bases, with 12 bases spanning the gap. The CDR3 DNA follows: TGCGCCAGCAGCTCCCAAGGGGCCGCAGATACGCAGTATTTT. Protein sequence: CASSSQGAADTQYF.

This clone showed up just a few times. J is TRBJ1-2 and V is TRBV5-1; TRBD1 matches at 7 bases. The CDR3 has 13 residues. V shed 0 bases and J 12 bases; nucleotides not matched to a gene: 8. The germline CDR1 and CDR2 sequences are SGHRS and YFSETQ. CDR3 DNA sequence: TGCGCCAGCAGCTTGGCCGGAGGGGGCCAGGACACCTTC. As protein: CASSLAGGGQDTF.

The chain joins TRBV29-1 to TRBJ2-2; 7 bases map to TRBD1. The CDR3 runs 15 residues. Trimming cost V 4 bases and J 5 bases; bases outside gene matches: 10. Germline CDR1 SQVTM, CDR2 ANQGSEA. CDR3 protein: CSVALQGELTGELFF. The CDR3 region has the DNA TGCAGCGTTGCTCTCCAGGGGGAGCTAACCGGGGAGCTGTTTTTT.